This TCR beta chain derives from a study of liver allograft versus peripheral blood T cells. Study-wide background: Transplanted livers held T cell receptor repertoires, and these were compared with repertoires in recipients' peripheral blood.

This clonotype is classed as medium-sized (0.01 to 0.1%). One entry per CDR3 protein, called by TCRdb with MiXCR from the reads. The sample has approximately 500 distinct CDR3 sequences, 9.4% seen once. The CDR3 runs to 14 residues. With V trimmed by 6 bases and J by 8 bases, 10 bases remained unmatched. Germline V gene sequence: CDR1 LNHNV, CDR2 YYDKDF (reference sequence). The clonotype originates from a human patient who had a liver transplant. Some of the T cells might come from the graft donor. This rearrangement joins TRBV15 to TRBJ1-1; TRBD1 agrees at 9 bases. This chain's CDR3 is CATSAGTGNREAFF. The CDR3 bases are TGTGCCACCAGTGCCGGGACAGGGAATAGGGAAGCTTTCTTT.